The 20 T cell receptor beta chains given below trace back to one sample, sequenced in a study of shared T cell receptors in the human thymus. Clones were read by immunoSEQ multiplex PCR, and TCRdb kept only the in-frame ones, dropping some. The table includes 500,000 to 850,000 clones, around 87% detected once. The sample was also linked to a second study, of human thymus T cells.

The sample was thymocytes. Every receptor here comes from a boy under two years old with a congenital heart defect.

V usage is TRBV30 and J usage is TRBJ1-2; D is ambiguous. V was shortened by 0 bases and J by 6 bases, with 14 bases between the two germline ends. This CDR3 contains 14 residues. CDR1 and CDR2 (germline): GTSNPN, SVGIG (reference sequence). The CDR3, as DNA: TGTGCCTGGAGTGTACCCCGGTCGATAGATGGCTACACCTTC. Residues: CAWSVPRSIDGYTF.

J is TRBJ2-1 and V is TRBV30; 9 nucleotides agree with TRBD2. From germline, CDR1 is GTSNPN and CDR2 SVGIG (reference sequence). J gave up 2 bases and V 0 bases, and 11 bases lay outside the gene matches. The CDR3 consists of 18 residues. The CDR3 DNA is TGTGCCTGGAGTGTACTATCGAAAGCGGGAGGCACCTACAATGAGCAGTTCTTC. This translates into CAWSVLSKAGGTYNEQFF.

V and J are TRBV7-2 and TRBJ2-3; the D gene is possibly TRBD1 (6 bases). The germline gives CDR1 SGHTA, CDR2 FQGNSA. This CDR3 region has 16 residues. V lost 4 bases to trimming and J lost 4 bases, with 18 bases between them. The CDR3 is CASSSFFDRNSDTQYF. CDR3 nucleotides: TGTGCCAGCAGCTCATTCTTCGACAGGAACTCAGATACGCAGTATTTT.

This clone has a single count. The V gene is TRBV19, the J gene TRBJ2-3, with 7 bases lining up with TRBD2. This CDR3 has 13 amino acids. J was trimmed by 4 bases and V by 7 bases; bases with no gene match: 5. Germline V gives CDR1 LNHDA, CDR2 SQIVND (reference sequence). CDR3 loop: CASTSSGADTQYF. The CDR3 nucleotides read TGTGCCAGTACTTCTAGCGGTGCAGATACGCAGTATTTT.

This clone was observed a single time. The V gene is TRBV12-5, the J gene TRBJ1-5; 7 nucleotides match TRBD1. The V segment lost 6 bases and the J segment 3 bases; nucleotides outside the gene matches: 11. Germline loops: CDR1 LGHNT, CDR2 FRNRAP. The CDR3 runs 16 residues. In DNA, the CDR3 is TGTGCTAGTGGCCAGGACGGGACAGAATACAATCAGCCCCAGCATTTT. This gives the protein CASGQDGTEYNQPQHF.

The chain recombines TRBV15 with TRBJ2-2; 7 nucleotides agree with TRBD1. J gave up 2 bases and V 8 bases, and 14 bases lay outside the gene matches. Germline V lookup: CDR1 LNHNV, CDR2 YYDKDF (reference sequence). The CDR3 is 17 residues long. CDR3 region: CATCSQGNRGNTGELFF. The CDR3 region has the DNA TGTGCCACCTGTTCACAAGGCAACAGGGGTAACACCGGGGAGCTGTTTTTT.

V usage is TRBV4-1 and J usage is TRBJ2-1, with 15 positions matching TRBD2. Germline V gene data show CDR1 as MGHRA and CDR2 as YSYEKL. This CDR3 spans 19 amino acids. V was clipped by 5 bases and J by 1 base; unmatched bases: 9. The CDR3 coding sequence is TGCGCCAGCAGCGAATGGACTAGCGGGAGGGTAAGGTCCTACAATGAGCAGTTCTTC. It specifies CASSEWTSGRVRSYNEQFF.

This clone was seen a handful of times. The chain couples TRBV30 to TRBJ2-7; 9 bases are a match to TRBD1. V lost 2 bases, J lost 3 bases, and 11 bases stayed unmatched. The CDR3 covers 16 residues. The germline CDR1 and CDR2 sequences are GTSNPN and SVGIG (reference sequence). The chain's CDR3 is CAWSRGPGQGNYEQYF. As DNA, the CDR3 is TGTGCCTGGAGTAGAGGACCGGGACAGGGTAACTACGAGCAGTACTTC.

The rearrangement joins TRBV5-6 to TRBJ2-1; 7 bases match TRBD2. The germline CDR1 and CDR2 sequences are SGHDT and YYEEEE. This CDR3 region has 13 residues. V lost 4 bases, J lost 10 bases, and 8 bases stayed unmatched. In nucleotides, the CDR3 is TGTGCCAGCAGCCCCCTAGCGGACCGAGAGCAGTTCTTC. It translates to CASSPLADREQFF.

This clone was detected only once. The chain recombines TRBV4-3 with TRBJ2-5; no firm D call. V lost 1 base and J lost 0, with 12 bases in between. Germline V gene lookup returns CDR1 LGHNA and CDR2 YSLEER. The CDR3 contains 16 residues. This CDR3 reads CASSQASGPNQETQYF. The DNA of the CDR3 is TGCGCCAGCAGCCAAGCCTCGGGTCCAAACCAAGAGACCCAGTACTTC.

The rearrangement uses TRBV4-2 and TRBJ2-5; weak D call: TRBD1 (6 bases). This CDR3 has 18 residues. Trimming left V 1 base short and J 0 bases short, with 18 bases between. Germline values: CDR1 LGHNA, CDR2 YNFKEQ. In nucleotides, the CDR3 is TGTGCCAGCAGCCAAGGGGCAAGGGGGACACAGTACCAAGAGACCCAGTACTTC. Translation gives CASSQGARGTQYQETQYF.

In this sample, this clone turned up a few times. This chain connects TRBV29-1 to TRBJ1-1; 7 bases fit TRBD1. Losses at the gene ends were 4 bases for V and 1 base for J; bases not matched to a gene: 6. Germline V gene sequence: CDR1 SQVTM, CDR2 ANQGSEA. CDR3 length equals 14 residues. The CDR3 bases are TGCAGCGTTGGCCACAGGGGCCCGAACACTGAAGCTTTCTTT. This gives the protein CSVGHRGPNTEAFF.

The rearrangement joins TRBV27 to TRBJ2-5; 7 bases are a match to TRBD1. CDR1 and CDR2 (germline): MNHEY, SMNVEV (reference sequence). This CDR3 has 14 residues. Losses at the gene ends were 5 bases for V and 3 bases for J; bases not matched to a gene: 6. The DNA for the CDR3 is TGTGCCAGCAGTCCTGCTGACAGGGAAGAGACCCAGTACTTC. Encoded protein: CASSPADREETQYF.

The chain couples TRBV7-6 to TRBJ2-2, with unresolved D. Germline V gene sequence: CDR1 SGHVS, CDR2 FNYEAQ. CDR3 length equals 15 residues. V dropped 3 bases and J dropped 8 bases, with 16 bases sitting between them. The CDR3 DNA sequence: TGTGCCAGCAGCTTTGGTCAGTTCGTACCTGGGGAGCTGTTTTTT. It codes for CASSFGQFVPGELFF.

DNA of the CDR3: TGTGCCAGCAGAGTTTCTAACAGGGCCTCAACTAATGAAAAACTGTTTTTT. Translation: CASRVSNRASTNEKLFF. The V gene is TRBV27, the J gene TRBJ1-4; a weak D match, TRBD1 (6 bases). V was cut by 6 bases and J by 0 bases, with 17 bases left in between. Germline V gene lookup returns CDR1 MNHEY and CDR2 SMNVEV (reference sequence). This CDR3 is 17 amino acids long.

J is TRBJ1-1 and V is TRBV29-1, with a weak D call TRBD1 (6 bases). This CDR3 comprises 18 residues. Germline assignment: CDR1 SQVTM and CDR2 ANQGSEA. Trimming removed 7 bases at V and 2 bases at J, with 29 bases between. In DNA form, the CDR3 reads TGCAGCGCTCTGACGTTGCTGGGGGCACCCACTCCCAACACTGAAGCTTTCTTT. Translated, it gives CSALTLLGAPTPNTEAFF.

In its sample, this clone was seen a few times. V and J are TRBV5-5 and TRBJ1-1; 8 positions match TRBD1. The CDR3 runs 15 residues. Germline values: CDR1 SGHKS, CDR2 YYEKEE (reference sequence). V shed 0 bases, J shed 6 bases, and the junction held 7 bases outside the gene matches. The chain's CDR3 is CASSLAYDRGPEAFF. The CDR3, as DNA: TGTGCCAGCAGCTTGGCCTACGACAGGGGACCTGAAGCTTTCTTT. The full variable domain, with the rest looked up from reference TRBV5-5 and TRBJ1-1, is DAGVTQSPTHLIKTRGQQVTLRCSPISGHKSVSWYQQVLGQGPQFIFQYYEKEERGRGNFPDRFSARQFPNYSSELNVNALLLGDSALYLCASSLAYDRGPEAFFGQGTRLTVV.

This clone was observed once. The V and J genes are TRBV10-3 and TRBJ2-3; 13 nucleotides agree with TRBD2. Trimming removed 9 bases from V and 4 bases from J; junction bases left unmatched: 7. Germline V lookup: CDR1 ENHRY, CDR2 SYGVKD. The CDR3 length is 15 residues. The DNA of the CDR3 is TGTGCCATTCGGACTAGCGGGAGTGTGGCAGATACGCAGTATTTT. Protein sequence: CAIRTSGSVADTQYF.

This chain uses TRBV28 with TRBJ1-5; 7 nucleotides line up with TRBD1. Germline V gene data show CDR1 as MDHEN and CDR2 as SYDVKM. The V segment lost 7 bases and the J segment 0 bases; nucleotides outside the gene matches: 9. This CDR3 region has 16 residues. Here the CDR3 DNA reads TGTGCCAGCACCCCCTGTGGGACAGCTAGCAATCAGCCCCAGCATTTT. The encoded protein is CASTPCGTASNQPQHF.

The chain employs TRBV4-1 and TRBJ2-3, with D possibly TRBD2 on 6 matching bases. Germline loops: CDR1 MGHRA, CDR2 YSYEKL. This CDR3 region has 13 residues. Trimming pared 0 bases from V and 7 bases from J, leaving 8 bases between. The CDR3 sequence: CASSQETRHTQYF. Here the CDR3 DNA reads TGCGCCAGCAGCCAAGAGACTAGACATACGCAGTATTTT.